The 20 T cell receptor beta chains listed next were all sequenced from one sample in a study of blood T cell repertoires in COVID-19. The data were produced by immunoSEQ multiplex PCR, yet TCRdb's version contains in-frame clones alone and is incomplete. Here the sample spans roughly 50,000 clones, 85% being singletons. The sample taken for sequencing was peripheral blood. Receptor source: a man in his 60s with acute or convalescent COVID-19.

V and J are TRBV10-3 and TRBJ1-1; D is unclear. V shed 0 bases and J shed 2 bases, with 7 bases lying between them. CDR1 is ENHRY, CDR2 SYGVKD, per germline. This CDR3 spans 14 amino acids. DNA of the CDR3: TGTGCCATCAGTGAGTCCGACAAAAACACTGAAGCTTTCTTT. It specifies CAISESDKNTEAFF.

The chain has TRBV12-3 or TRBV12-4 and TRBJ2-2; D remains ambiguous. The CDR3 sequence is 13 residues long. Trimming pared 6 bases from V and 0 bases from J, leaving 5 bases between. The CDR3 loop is CASRQTNTGELFF. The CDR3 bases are TGTGCCAGCAGGCAGACGAACACCGGGGAGCTGTTTTTT.

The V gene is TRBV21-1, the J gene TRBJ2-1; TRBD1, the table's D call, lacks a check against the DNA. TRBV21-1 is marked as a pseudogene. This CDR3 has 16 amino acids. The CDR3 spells CASSKEPGQGHHEQFF. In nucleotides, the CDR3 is TGTGCCAGCAGCAAAGAACCGGGACAGGGCCACCATGAGCAGTTCTTC.

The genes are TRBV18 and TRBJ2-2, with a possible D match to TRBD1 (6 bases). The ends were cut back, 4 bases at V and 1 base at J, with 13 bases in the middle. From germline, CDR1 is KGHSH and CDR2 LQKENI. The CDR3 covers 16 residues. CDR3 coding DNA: TGTGCCAGCTCACTCCAAGGACAGATGAACACCGGGGAGCTGTTTTTT. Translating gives CASSLQGQMNTGELFF.

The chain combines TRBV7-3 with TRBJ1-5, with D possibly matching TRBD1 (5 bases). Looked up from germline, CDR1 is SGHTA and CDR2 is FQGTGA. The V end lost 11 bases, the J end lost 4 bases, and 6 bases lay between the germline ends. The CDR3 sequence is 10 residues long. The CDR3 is CASGNQPQHF. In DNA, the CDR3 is TGTGCCTCAGGGAATCAGCCCCAGCATTTT. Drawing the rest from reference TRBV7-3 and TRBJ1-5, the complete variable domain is GAGVSQTPSNKVTEKGKYVELRCDPISGHTALYWYRQSLGQGPEFLIYFQGTGAADDSGLPNDRFFAVRPEGSVSTLKIQRTERGDSAVYLCASGNQPQHFGDGTRLSIL.

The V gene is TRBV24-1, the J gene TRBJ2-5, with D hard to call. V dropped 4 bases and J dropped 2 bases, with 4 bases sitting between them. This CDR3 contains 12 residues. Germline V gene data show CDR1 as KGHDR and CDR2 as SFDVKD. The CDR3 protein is CATSDPQETQYF. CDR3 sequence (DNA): TGTGCCACCAGTGACCCTCAAGAGACCCAGTACTTC.

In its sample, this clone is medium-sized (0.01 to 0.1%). The CDR3: CASAWKGKSEQYF. For the CDR3, the DNA is TGTGCCAGCGCTTGGAAGGGGAAGTCCGAGCAGTACTTC. The chain carries TRBV13 and TRBJ2-7, with D possibly matching TRBD1 (5 bases). Between the trimmed V and J ends, which lost 8 bases and 6 bases, there was a span of 17 bases. The CDR3 extends over 13 amino acids. Germline V CDR1 and CDR2: PRHDT, FYEKMQ (reference sequence). Drawing the rest from reference TRBV13 and TRBJ2-7, the complete variable domain is AAGVIQSPRHLIKEKRETATLKCYPIPRHDTVYWYQQGPGQDPQFLISFYEKMQSDKGSIPDRFSAQQFSDYHSELNMSSLELGDSALYFCASAWKGKSEQYFGPGTRLTVT.

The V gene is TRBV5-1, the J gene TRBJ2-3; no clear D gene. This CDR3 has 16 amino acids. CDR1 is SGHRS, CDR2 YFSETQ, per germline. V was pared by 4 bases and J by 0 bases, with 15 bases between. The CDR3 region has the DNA TGCGCCAGCAGCCGTCTCAGTCGATCTAGCACAGATACGCAGTATTTT. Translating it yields CASSRLSRSSTDTQYF. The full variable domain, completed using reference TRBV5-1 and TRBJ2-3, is KAGVTQTPRYLIKTRGQQVTLSCSPISGHRSVSWYQQTPGQGLQFLFEYFSETQRNKGNFPGRFSGRQFSNSRSEMNVSTLELGDSALYLCASSRLSRSSTDTQYFGPGTRLTVL.

This chain's CDR3 is CASSLTGRYTEAFF. The DNA for the CDR3 is TGTGCCAGCAGCCTGACAGGGCGGTACACTGAAGCTTTCTTT. The chain uses TRBV5-6 and TRBJ1-1, with TRBD1 identical over 7 bases. The CDR3 runs to 14 residues. Trimming at V came to 4 bases and at J to 3 bases, leaving 6 bases not matched to a gene. Per germline, CDR1 SGHDT and CDR2 YYEEEE.

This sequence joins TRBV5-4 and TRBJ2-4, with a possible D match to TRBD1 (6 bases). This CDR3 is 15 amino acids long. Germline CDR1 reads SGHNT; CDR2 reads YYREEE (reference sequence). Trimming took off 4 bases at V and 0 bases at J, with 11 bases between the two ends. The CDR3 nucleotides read TGTGCCAGCAGCCCGGACAGCCTAGCCAAAAACATTCAGTACTTC. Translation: CASSPDSLAKNIQYF.

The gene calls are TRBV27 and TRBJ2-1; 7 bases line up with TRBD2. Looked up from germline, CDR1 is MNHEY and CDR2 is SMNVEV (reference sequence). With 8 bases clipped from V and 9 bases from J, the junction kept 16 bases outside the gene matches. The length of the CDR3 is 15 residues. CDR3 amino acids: CASAATAGPPSEQFF. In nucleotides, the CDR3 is TGTGCCAGCGCCGCCACAGCGGGACCCCCGAGTGAGCAGTTCTTC.

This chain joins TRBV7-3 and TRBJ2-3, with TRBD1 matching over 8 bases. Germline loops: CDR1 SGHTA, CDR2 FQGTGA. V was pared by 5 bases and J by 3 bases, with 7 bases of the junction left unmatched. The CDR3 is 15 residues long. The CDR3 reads CASSRGTGRTDTQYF. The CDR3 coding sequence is TGTGCCAGCAGCCGGGGGACAGGACGAACAGATACGCAGTATTTT.

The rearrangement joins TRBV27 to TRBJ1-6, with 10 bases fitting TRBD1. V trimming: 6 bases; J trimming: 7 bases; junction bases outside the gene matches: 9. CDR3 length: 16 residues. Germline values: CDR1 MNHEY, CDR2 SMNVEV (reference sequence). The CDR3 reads CASRDLRTGGNSPLHF. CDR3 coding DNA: TGTGCCAGCAGAGACCTCAGGACAGGGGGGAATTCACCCCTCCACTTT.

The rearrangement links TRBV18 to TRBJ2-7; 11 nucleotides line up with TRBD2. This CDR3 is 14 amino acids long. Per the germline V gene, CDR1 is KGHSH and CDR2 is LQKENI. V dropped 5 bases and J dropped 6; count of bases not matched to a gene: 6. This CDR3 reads CASSLAGGPAEQYF. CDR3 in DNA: TGTGCCAGCTCATTAGCGGGAGGGCCTGCCGAGCAGTACTTC.

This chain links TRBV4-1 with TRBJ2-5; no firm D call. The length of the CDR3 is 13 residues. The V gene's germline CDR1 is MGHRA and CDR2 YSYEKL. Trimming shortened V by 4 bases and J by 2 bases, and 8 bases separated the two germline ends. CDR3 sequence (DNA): TGCGCCAGCAGCCCCTGGCCACAAGAGACCCAGTACTTC. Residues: CASSPWPQETQYF.

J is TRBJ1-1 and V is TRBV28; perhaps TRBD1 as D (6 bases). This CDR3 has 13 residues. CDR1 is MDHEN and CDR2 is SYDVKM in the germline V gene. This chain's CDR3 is CGITGPMNTEAFF. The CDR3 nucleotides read TGTGGGATTACAGGGCCTATGAACACTGAAGCTTTCTTT.

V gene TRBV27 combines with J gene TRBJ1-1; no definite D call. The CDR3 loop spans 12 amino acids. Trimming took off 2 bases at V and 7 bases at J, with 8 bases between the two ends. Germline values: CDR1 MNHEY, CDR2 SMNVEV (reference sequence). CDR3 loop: CASSLVRVEAFF. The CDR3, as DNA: TGTGCCAGCAGTTTAGTGCGGGTTGAAGCTTTCTTT.

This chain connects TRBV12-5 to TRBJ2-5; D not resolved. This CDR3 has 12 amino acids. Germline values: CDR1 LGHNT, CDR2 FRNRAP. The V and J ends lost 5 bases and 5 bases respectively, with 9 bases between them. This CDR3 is CASGLLRETQYF. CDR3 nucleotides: TGTGCTAGTGGTCTCCTTCGGGAGACCCAGTACTTC.

CDR3: CSAEENYGYTF. The CDR3 DNA reads as TGCAGTGCTGAGGAGAACTATGGCTACACCTTC. This chain connects TRBV20-1 to TRBJ1-2, with D unresolved. Trimming took 5 bases from V and 2 from J, leaving 6 bases between them. Looked up from germline, CDR1 is DFQATT and CDR2 is SNEGSKA (reference sequence). This CDR3 is 11 amino acids long.

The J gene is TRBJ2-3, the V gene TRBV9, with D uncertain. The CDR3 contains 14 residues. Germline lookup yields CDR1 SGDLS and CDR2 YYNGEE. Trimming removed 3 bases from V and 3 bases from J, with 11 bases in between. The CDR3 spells CASSAETRTDTQYF. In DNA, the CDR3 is TGTGCCAGCAGCGCAGAAACCCGTACAGATACGCAGTATTTT. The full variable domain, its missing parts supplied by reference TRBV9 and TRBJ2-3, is DSGVTQTPKHLITATGQRVTLRCSPRSGDLSVYWYQQSLDQGLQFLIQYYNGEERAKGNILERFSAQQFPDLHSELNLSSLELGDSALYFCASSAETRTDTQYFGPGTRLTVL.